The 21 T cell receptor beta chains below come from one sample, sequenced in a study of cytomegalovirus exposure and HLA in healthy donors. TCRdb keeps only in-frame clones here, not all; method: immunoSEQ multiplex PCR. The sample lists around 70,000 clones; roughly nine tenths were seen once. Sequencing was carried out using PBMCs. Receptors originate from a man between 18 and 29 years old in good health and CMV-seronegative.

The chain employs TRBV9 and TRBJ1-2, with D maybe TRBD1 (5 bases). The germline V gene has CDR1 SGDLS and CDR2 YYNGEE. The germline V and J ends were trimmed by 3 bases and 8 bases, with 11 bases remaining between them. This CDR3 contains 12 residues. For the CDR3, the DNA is TGTGCCAGCAGCGGCGGGGAGGGGGGCTACACCTTC. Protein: CASSGGEGGYTF.

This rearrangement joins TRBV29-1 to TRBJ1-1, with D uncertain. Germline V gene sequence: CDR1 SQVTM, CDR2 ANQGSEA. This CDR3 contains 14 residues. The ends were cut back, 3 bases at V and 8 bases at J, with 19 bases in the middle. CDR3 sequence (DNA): TGCAGCGTTGATCTAATGCCCCGGGAGGAAGAAGCTTTCTTT. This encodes CSVDLMPREEEAFF.

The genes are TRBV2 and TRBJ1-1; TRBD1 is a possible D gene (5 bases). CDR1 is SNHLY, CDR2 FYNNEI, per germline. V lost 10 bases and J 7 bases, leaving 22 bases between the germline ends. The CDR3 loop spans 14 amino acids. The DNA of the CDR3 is TGTGCCACTTCTTTAAGGGGATTTGAGAATGAAGCTTTCTTT. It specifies CATSLRGFENEAFF.

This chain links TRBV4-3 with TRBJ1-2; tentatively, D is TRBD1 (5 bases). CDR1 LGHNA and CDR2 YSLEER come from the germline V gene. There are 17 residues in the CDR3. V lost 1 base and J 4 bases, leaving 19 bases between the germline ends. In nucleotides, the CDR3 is TGCGCCAGCAGCCAAGCGGGTTGGGATCGGACATTCTATGGCTACACCTTC. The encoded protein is CASSQAGWDRTFYGYTF.

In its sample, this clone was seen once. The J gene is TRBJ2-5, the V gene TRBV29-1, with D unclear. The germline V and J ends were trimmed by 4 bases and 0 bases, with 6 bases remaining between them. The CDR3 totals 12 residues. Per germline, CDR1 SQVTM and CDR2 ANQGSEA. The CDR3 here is CSVGGYQETQYF. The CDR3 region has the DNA TGCAGCGTTGGCGGATACCAAGAGACCCAGTACTTC.

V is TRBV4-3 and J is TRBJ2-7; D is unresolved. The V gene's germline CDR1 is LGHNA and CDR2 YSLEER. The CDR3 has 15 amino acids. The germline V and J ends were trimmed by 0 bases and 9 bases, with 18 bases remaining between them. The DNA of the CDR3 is TGCGCCAGCAGCCAAGATTACCGAGGAGAGGCTGTGCAGTACTTC. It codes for CASSQDYRGEAVQYF.

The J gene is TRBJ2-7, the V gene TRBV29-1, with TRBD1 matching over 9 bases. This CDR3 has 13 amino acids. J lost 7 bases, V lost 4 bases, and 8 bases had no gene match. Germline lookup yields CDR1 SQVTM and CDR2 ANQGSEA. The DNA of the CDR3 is TGCAGCGTTGGGACAGGGGATATGGGGGAGCAGTACTTC. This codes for CSVGTGDMGEQYF.

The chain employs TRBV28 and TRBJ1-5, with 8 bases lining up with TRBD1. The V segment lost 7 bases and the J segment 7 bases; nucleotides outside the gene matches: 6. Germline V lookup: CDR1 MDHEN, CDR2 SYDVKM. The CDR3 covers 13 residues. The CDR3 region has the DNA TGTGCCAGCAAGCAGGGGGCGAGACAGCCCCAGCATTTT. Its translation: CASKQGARQPQHF.

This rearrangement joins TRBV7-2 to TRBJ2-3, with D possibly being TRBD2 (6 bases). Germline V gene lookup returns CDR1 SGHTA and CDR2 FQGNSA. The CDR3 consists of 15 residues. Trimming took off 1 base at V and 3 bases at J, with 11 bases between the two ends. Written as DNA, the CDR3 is TGTGCCAGCAGCTTAGACGGGGGTATTACAGATACGCAGTATTTT. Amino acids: CASSLDGGITDTQYF.

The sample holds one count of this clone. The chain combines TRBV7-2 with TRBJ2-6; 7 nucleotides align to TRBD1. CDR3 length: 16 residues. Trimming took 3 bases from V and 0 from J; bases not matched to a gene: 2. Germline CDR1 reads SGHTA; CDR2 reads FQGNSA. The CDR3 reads CASSLGQFSGANVLTF. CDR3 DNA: TGTGCCAGCAGCTTGGGACAGTTCTCTGGGGCCAACGTCCTGACTTTC.

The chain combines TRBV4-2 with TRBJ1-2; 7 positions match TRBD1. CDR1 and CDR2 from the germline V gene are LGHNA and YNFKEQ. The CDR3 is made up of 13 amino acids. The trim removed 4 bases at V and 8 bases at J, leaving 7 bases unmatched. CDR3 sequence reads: CASSLPGTEGYTF. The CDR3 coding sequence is TGTGCCAGCAGCCTCCCAGGGACAGAGGGCTACACCTTC.

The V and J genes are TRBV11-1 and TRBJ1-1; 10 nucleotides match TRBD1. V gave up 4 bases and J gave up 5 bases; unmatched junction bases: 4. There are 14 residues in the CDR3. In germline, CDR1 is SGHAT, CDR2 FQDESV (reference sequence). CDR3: CASSSDRGLTEAFF. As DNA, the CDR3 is TGTGCCAGCAGCTCCGACAGGGGGCTAACTGAAGCTTTCTTT.

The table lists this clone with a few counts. CDR3: CASSLSPGVAEAFF. The CDR3 DNA is TGCGCCAGCAGCTTGTCGCCAGGGGTGGCTGAAGCTTTCTTT. V gene TRBV5-1 combines with J gene TRBJ1-1; weak D call: TRBD1 (6 bases). The germline V gene encodes CDR1 SGHRS and CDR2 YFSETQ. The germline V and J ends were trimmed by 1 base and 6 bases, with 13 bases remaining between them. This CDR3 is built from 14 residues.

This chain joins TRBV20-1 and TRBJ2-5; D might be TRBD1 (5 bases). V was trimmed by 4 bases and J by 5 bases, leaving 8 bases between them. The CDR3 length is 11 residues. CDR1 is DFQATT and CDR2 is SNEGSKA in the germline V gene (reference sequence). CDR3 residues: CSATGMETQYF. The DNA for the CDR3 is TGCAGTGCTACAGGGATGGAGACCCAGTACTTC.

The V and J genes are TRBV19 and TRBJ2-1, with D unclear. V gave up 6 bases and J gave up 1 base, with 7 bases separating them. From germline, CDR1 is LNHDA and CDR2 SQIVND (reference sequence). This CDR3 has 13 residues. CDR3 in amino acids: CASRTGSYNEQFF. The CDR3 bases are TGTGCCAGTAGGACCGGGTCCTACAATGAGCAGTTCTTC.

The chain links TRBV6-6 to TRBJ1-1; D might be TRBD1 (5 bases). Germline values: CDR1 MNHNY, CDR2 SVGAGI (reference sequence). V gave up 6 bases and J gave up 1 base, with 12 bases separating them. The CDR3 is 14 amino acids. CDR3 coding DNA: TGTGCCAGCAGAGAGGACATTTCGAACACTGAAGCTTTCTTT. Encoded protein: CASREDISNTEAFF.

CDR3: CASSLLLDYNEQFF. Here the CDR3 DNA reads TGTGCCAGCAGCTTATTGCTAGACTACAATGAGCAGTTCTTC. The gene calls are TRBV7-2 and TRBJ2-1; D remains ambiguous. Germline V gene sequence: CDR1 SGHTA, CDR2 FQGNSA. Trimming shortened V by 2 bases and J by 3 bases, and 8 bases separated the two germline ends. The CDR3 has 14 residues.

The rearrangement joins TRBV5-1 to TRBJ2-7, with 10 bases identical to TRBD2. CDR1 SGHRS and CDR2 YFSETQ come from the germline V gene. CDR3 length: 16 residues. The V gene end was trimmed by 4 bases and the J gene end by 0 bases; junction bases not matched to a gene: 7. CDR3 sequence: CASSPPGTSASYEQYF. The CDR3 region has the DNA TGCGCCAGCAGCCCACCCGGGACTAGCGCCTCCTACGAGCAGTACTTC. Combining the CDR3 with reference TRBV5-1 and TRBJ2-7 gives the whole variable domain KAGVTQTPRYLIKTRGQQVTLSCSPISGHRSVSWYQQTPGQGLQFLFEYFSETQRNKGNFPGRFSGRQFSNSRSEMNVSTLELGDSALYLCASSPPGTSASYEQYFGPGTRLTVT.

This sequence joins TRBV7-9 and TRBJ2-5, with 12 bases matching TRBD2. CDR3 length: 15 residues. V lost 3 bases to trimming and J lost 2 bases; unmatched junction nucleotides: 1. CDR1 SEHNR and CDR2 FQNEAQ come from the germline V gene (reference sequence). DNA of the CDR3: TGTGCCAGCAGCTTCCTAGCGGGAGGGCAAGAGACCCAGTACTTC. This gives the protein CASSFLAGGQETQYF.

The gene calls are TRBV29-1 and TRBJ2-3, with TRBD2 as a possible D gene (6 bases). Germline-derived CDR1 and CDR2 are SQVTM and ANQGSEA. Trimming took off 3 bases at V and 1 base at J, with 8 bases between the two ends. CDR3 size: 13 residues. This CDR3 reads CSVDPGGTDTQYF. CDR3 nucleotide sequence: TGCAGCGTTGACCCGGGGGGCACAGATACGCAGTATTTT.

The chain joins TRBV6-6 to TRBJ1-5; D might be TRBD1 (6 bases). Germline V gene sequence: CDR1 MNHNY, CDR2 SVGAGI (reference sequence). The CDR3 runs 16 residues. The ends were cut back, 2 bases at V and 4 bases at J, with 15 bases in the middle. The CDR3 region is CASSYLDSLTNQPQHF. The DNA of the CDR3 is TGTGCCAGCAGTTACCTGGACAGCCTTACTAATCAGCCCCAGCATTTT.